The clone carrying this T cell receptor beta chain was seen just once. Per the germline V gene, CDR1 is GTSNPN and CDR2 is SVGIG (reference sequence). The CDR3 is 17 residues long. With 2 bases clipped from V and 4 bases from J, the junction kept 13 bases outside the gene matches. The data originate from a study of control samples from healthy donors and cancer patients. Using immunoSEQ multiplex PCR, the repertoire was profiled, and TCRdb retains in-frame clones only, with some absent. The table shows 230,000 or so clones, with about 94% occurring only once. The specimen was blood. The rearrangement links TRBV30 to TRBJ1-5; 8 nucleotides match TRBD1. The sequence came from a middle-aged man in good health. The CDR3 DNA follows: TGTGCCTGGAGTTCCACTTACGGGACAGGCCATAATCAGCCCCAGCATTTT. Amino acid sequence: CAWSSTYGTGHNQPQHF.